The 6 T cell receptor beta chains below all came from one sample that was sequenced in a study of control samples from healthy donors and cancer patients. The table came from immunoSEQ multiplex PCR; TCRdb's copy has only in-frame clones and leaves some out. The table lists roughly 180,000 clones, 85% to 95% of them singletons. Sequencing was carried out using blood. These receptors were obtained from a woman between 18 and 29 years old in good health.

J is TRBJ1-4 and V is TRBV9; 8 bases are shared with TRBD1. The CDR3 consists of 13 residues. CDR1 and CDR2 from the germline V gene are SGDLS and YYNGEE. Losses at the gene ends were 4 bases for V and 6 bases for J; bases not matched to a gene: 2. The CDR3 spells CASSPGGDEKLFF. The CDR3 DNA follows: TGTGCCAGCAGCCCAGGGGGCGATGAAAAACTGTTTTTT.

This chain connects TRBV10-3 to TRBJ1-3; 7 bases are shared with TRBD1. The germline V gene has CDR1 ENHRY and CDR2 SYGVKD. J gave up 1 base and V 2 bases, and 2 bases lay outside the gene matches. This CDR3 has 15 amino acids. Written as DNA, the CDR3 is TGTGCCATCAGTGAGGACAGGGCGTCTGGAAACACCATATATTTT. Its protein is CAISEDRASGNTIYF.

The chain links TRBV4-1 to TRBJ2-1; 8 nucleotides agree with TRBD1. Germline V gene lookup returns CDR1 MGHRA and CDR2 YSYEKL. The ends lost 7 bases at V and 2 bases at J; junction bases unmatched: 10. The CDR3 is 16 amino acids. CDR3: CASMTWQGQAYNEQFF. The CDR3 coding sequence is TGCGCCAGCATGACCTGGCAGGGACAGGCCTACAATGAGCAGTTCTTC.

The chain employs TRBV20-1 and TRBJ2-1; 7 bases align to TRBD1. This CDR3 spans 11 amino acids. V shed 6 bases, J shed 7 bases, and the junction held 3 bases outside the gene matches. Germline V gene sequence: CDR1 DFQATT, CDR2 SNEGSKA (reference sequence). The CDR3 DNA sequence: TGCAGTGCGATACAGGGGAATGAGCAGTTCTTC. This translates into CSAIQGNEQFF.

This chain joins TRBV19 and TRBJ1-5; 7 nucleotides match TRBD1. The length of the CDR3 is 14 residues. The junction had 4 bases not matched to a gene; V was cut back by 5 bases and J by 3 bases. CDR1 is LNHDA and CDR2 is SQIVND in the germline V gene (reference sequence). The CDR3 sequence: CASSFDRVNQPQHF. The CDR3, as DNA: TGTGCCAGTAGTTTCGACAGGGTCAATCAGCCCCAGCATTTT.

The J gene is TRBJ1-1, the V gene TRBV7-9, with D hard to call. The ends were cut back, 4 bases at V and 6 bases at J, with 9 bases in the middle. The CDR3 covers 12 residues. Per the germline V gene, CDR1 is SEHNR and CDR2 is FQNEAQ (reference sequence). The CDR3 DNA reads as TGTGCCAGCAGCTGGGGAGGCCCTGAAGCTTTCTTT. It encodes CASSWGGPEAFF.